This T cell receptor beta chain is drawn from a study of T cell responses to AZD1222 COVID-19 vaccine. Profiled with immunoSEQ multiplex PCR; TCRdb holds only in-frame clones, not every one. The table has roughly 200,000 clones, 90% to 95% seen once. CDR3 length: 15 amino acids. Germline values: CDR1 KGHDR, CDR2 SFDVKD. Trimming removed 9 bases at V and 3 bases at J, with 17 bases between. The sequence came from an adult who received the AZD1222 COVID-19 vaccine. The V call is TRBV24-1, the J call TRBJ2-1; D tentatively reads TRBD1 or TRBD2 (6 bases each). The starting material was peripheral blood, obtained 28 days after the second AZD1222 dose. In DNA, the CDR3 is TGTGCCACCGCCAGCGGAGGGGGGCTCTACAATGAGCAGTTCTTC. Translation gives CATASGGGLYNEQFF.